The 6 T cell receptor beta chains below come from one sample, sequenced in a study of shared clonotypes between healthy human individuals. TCRdb's table, derived via immunoSEQ multiplex PCR, lists solely in-frame clones and lacks some. The data hold about 340,000 clones, with less than 85% observed a single time. Sequencing was performed on memory CD4+ T cells sorted from blood. Subset meaning: CD45RA-negative fraction. Receptors were obtained from a young man in good health.

The V call is TRBV7-2, the J call TRBJ2-5; D gene uncertain. This CDR3 spans 14 amino acids. V lost 6 bases to trimming and J lost 5 bases, with 16 bases between them. From germline, CDR1 is SGHTA and CDR2 FQGNSA. CDR3 nucleotides: TGTGCCAGCAGTTCGGATTGGGTGGGGGAGACCCAGTACTTC. Translated: CASSSDWVGETQYF.

The chain is built from TRBV11-3 and TRBJ2-3; D remains unclear. With 0 bases removed from V and 8 bases from J, the gap between germline ends came to 6 bases. Per the germline V gene, CDR1 is SGHNT and CDR2 is YENEEA. The CDR3 loop spans 12 amino acids. The CDR3 nucleotides are TGTGCCAGCAGCTTAGAATGGGGTACGCAGTATTTT. Its protein product is CASSLEWGTQYF. The complete variable domain, with remaining parts taken from reference TRBV11-3 and TRBJ2-3, reads EAGVVQSPRYKIIEKKQPVAFWCNPISGHNTLYWYLQNLGQGPELLIRYENEEAVDDSQLPKDRFSAERLKGVDSTLKIQPAELGDSAVYLCASSLEWGTQYFGPGTRLTVL.

This chain connects TRBV13 to TRBJ1-3; D is perhaps TRBD1 (5 bases). Germline loops: CDR1 PRHDT, CDR2 FYEKMQ (reference sequence). Trimming removed 8 bases from V and 0 bases from J, with 14 bases in between. This CDR3 spans 15 amino acids. The CDR3 nucleotides read TGTGCCAGCGCCTCGAGGGGCAGCTCTGGAAACACCATATATTTT. It yields the protein CASASRGSSGNTIYF.

This clone was counted only a few times. This chain connects TRBV4-1 to TRBJ2-3; D is unclear. In germline, CDR1 is MGHRA, CDR2 YSYEKL. The CDR3 is 16 residues long. The germline V and J ends were trimmed by 3 bases and 6 bases, with 19 bases remaining between them. The CDR3 reads CASSHKEEAFADTQYF. CDR3 sequence (DNA): TGCGCCAGCAGCCACAAAGAGGAAGCTTTCGCGGATACGCAGTATTTT.

This clone was counted a single time. Other DNA sequences in this sample translate to the same CDR3. The chain has TRBV2 and TRBJ1-2; tentative D call: TRBD1 (6 bases). This CDR3 region has 13 residues. V shed 1 base and J shed 3 bases, with 6 bases lying between them. Germline values: CDR1 SNHLY, CDR2 FYNNEI. The CDR3, as DNA: TGTGCCAGCAGTGAAGGACAGGACTATGGCTACACCTTC. Its protein product is CASSEGQDYGYTF.

The chain uses TRBV9 and TRBJ2-2, with a weak D call TRBD1 (5 bases). Trimming left V 0 bases short and J 0 bases short, with 6 bases between. Germline V lookup: CDR1 SGDLS, CDR2 YYNGEE. This CDR3 comprises 15 residues. Here the CDR3 reads CASSVVDTNTGELFF. CDR3 in DNA: TGTGCCAGCAGCGTAGTGGACACGAACACCGGGGAGCTGTTTTTT.